These T cell receptor beta chains were read from a single sample in a study of spatial heterogeneity in lung cancer. MiXCR was run by TCRdb on the 5' RACE reads, yielding one entry per CDR3 protein. Among roughly 120,000 distinct CDR3 sequences listed, 12% were seen once. Here the sequenced sample was PBMCs, taken at follow-up. The source is a male donor with early-stage non-small cell lung cancer. CDR3s include the opening cysteine and the closing phenylalanine or tryptophan. D genes are given only for firm matches. The size field is filled for only some rows; it gives once, few, many or a size class.

size	D	V	J	CDR3	DNA
-	TRBD2	TRBV7-3	TRBJ2-1	CASSPTSGAPSNSYNEQFF	TGTGCCAGCAGCCCGACTAGCGGGGCACCCTCTAACTCCTACAATGAGCAGTTCTTC
few	TRBD1	TRBV4-2	TRBJ2-1	CASSQAGGVGPHNEQFF	TGTGCCAGCAGCCAAGCAGGGGGCGTCGGACCACACAATGAGCAGTTCTTC
few	TRBD1	TRBV6-5	TRBJ1-5	CASSYGTGGQPQHF	TGTGCCAGCAGTTATGGGACAGGGGGACAGCCCCAGCATTTT
medium-sized	TRBD1	TRBV7-9	TRBJ1-6	CASSSTDRGDSPLHF	TGTGCCAGCAGCTCGACCGACAGGGGGGATTCACCCCTCCACTTT
many	-	TRBV11-2	TRBJ1-4	CASSLDVGRAGEKLFF	TGTGCCAGCAGCTTAGACGTTGGCAGGGCCGGTGAAAAACTGTTTTTT
few	-	TRBV11-2	TRBJ1-2	CASSPMTTRGRKWGYTF	TGTGCCAGCAGCCCTATGACTACGCGGGGGCGGAAATGGGGCTACACCTTC
-	-	TRBV12-3/TRBV12-4	TRBJ1-6	CASSFGSIPLHF	TGTGCCAGCAGTTTCGGCAGTATACCCCTCCACTTT
-	TRBD1	TRBV25-1	TRBJ2-7	CASSDHPGTGFYEQYF	TGTGCCAGCAGTGACCATCCCGGGACAGGGTTCTACGAGCAGTACTTC
many	-	TRBV28	TRBJ2-3	CASSLARDTQYF	TGTGCCAGCAGTTTAGCCAGAGATACGCAGTATTTT
few	-	TRBV6-5	TRBJ2-7	CASSYMDEQYF	TGTGCCAGCAGTTACATGGACGAGCAGTACTTC
-	TRBD1	TRBV7-6	TRBJ2-7	CASSLGGTDEQYF	TGTGCCAGCAGCTTAGGAGGGACAGACGAGCAGTACTTC
few	TRBD1	TRBV2	TRBJ1-2	CASRQGYGYTF	TGTGCCAGTCGACAGGGGTATGGCTACACCTTC
few	TRBD1	TRBV5-5	TRBJ2-3	CASSPGQDTDTQYF	TGTGCCAGCAGCCCGGGACAGGACACAGATACGCAGTATTTT
few	TRBD2	TRBV29-1	TRBJ2-7	CSVLGLAGPSYEQYF	TGCAGCGTTCTTGGACTAGCGGGGCCCTCCTACGAGCAGTACTTC
many	-	TRBV14	TRBJ1-6	CASSQETKNSPLHF	TGTGCCAGCAGCCAAGAGACAAAGAATTCACCCCTCCACTTT
few	TRBD2	TRBV28	TRBJ2-7	CASSFIAGPEQYF	TGTGCCAGCAGTTTCATAGCGGGCCCCGAGCAGTACTTC
-	-	TRBV28	TRBJ2-3	CATQDSGHTDTQYF	TGTGCCACCCAGGACTCGGGCCACACAGATACGCAGTATTTT
few	-	TRBV30	TRBJ2-7	CAWSGLKVGGAYEQYF	TGTGCCTGGAGTGGGCTGAAGGTCGGGGGAGCCTACGAGCAGTACTTC
few	TRBD1	TRBV5-6	TRBJ1-2	CASSLSGDRGTYGYTF	TGTGCCAGCAGCCTTTCCGGGGACAGGGGTACCTATGGCTACACCTTC
-	-	TRBV7-6	TRBJ1-3	CASSLDRVSSGNTIYF	TGTGCCAGCAGCTTAGATCGAGTTTCCTCTGGAAACACCATATATTTT
-	-	TRBV6-5	TRBJ1-1	CASSPTRDGAFF	TGTGCCAGCAGTCCAACCCGAGATGGTGCTTTCTTT
-	-	TRBV18	TRBJ1-3	CASSPPGQPAAGNTIYF	TGTGCCAGCTCACCACCGGGCCAACCCGCGGCTGGAAACACCATATATTTT
few	TRBD2	TRBV11-2	TRBJ2-7	CASSSSTSGYEQYF	TGTGCCAGCAGCTCATCGACTAGCGGGTACGAGCAGTACTTC
-	-	TRBV4-1	TRBJ2-2	CASSLGTANTGELFF	TGCGCCAGCAGCCTCGGGACTGCGAACACCGGGGAGCTGTTTTTT
medium-sized	TRBD2	TRBV4-3	TRBJ2-5	CASSQGTSRPQETQYF	TGCGCCAGCAGCCAAGGGACTAGTCGCCCACAAGAGACCCAGTACTTC
few	TRBD1	TRBV19	TRBJ2-1	CASRTGTGLYNEQFF	TGTGCCAGTAGAACCGGGACAGGGTTATACAATGAGCAGTTCTTC
-	TRBD2	TRBV7-3	TRBJ2-1	CASSSGLAGSNEQFF	TGTGCCAGCAGCTCCGGACTAGCGGGGTCCAATGAGCAGTTCTTC
once	-	TRBV28	TRBJ1-6	CASSTGPNSPLHF	TGTGCCAGCAGCACAGGTCCTAATTCACCCCTCCACTTT
few	-	TRBV6-6	TRBJ2-2	CASSYSNKDTGELFF	TGTGCCAGCAGTTACTCAAATAAGGACACCGGGGAGCTGTTTTTT
many	-	TRBV5-5	TRBJ1-6	CASSFRDPPLHF	TGTGCCAGCAGCTTCCGGGATCCACCCCTCCACTTT
few	-	TRBV6-2/TRBV6-3	TRBJ1-1	CASSYGEVTEAFF	TGTGCCAGCAGTTACGGTGAGGTTACTGAAGCTTTCTTT
many	-	TRBV20-1	TRBJ1-2	CSADQDRRGYGYTF	TGCAGTGCGGATCAGGATCGGCGCGGCTATGGCTACACCTTC
few	-	TRBV5-1	TRBJ2-1	CASSLETPWRNEQFF	TGCGCCAGCAGCTTGGAGACTCCTTGGAGGAATGAGCAGTTCTTC
many	-	TRBV10-2	TRBJ2-7	CASSVDSRFPYEQYF	TGCGCCAGCAGTGTTGACAGCCGTTTTCCCTACGAGCAGTACTTC
many	-	TRBV5-1	TRBJ2-1	CASSPGPGNEQFF	TGCGCCAGCAGCCCGGGACCAGGGAATGAGCAGTTCTTC
many	-	TRBV20-1	TRBJ2-4	CSASVLARAKNIQYF	TGCAGTGCTAGTGTCCTAGCGAGGGCCAAAAACATTCAGTACTTC
few	-	TRBV18	TRBJ1-4	CASSTAPMTAHNEKLFF	TGTGCCAGCTCAACCGCCCCTATGACGGCCCATAATGAAAAACTGTTTTTT
few	TRBD2	TRBV5-1	TRBJ2-3	CASSFSGGLTDTQYF	TGCGCCAGCAGCTTCAGCGGGGGGCTGACAGATACGCAGTATTTT
many	TRBD2	TRBV5-1	TRBJ2-5	CASALAGTLQETQYF	TGCGCCAGCGCCCTAGCGGGGACTTTACAAGAGACCCAGTACTTC
-	-	TRBV5-1	TRBJ1-6	CASSLAGDNSPLHF	TGCGCCAGCAGCTTGGCCGGGGACAATTCACCCCTCCACTTT
many	TRBD1	TRBV4-3	TRBJ1-6	CASSQDQGANSPLHF	TGCGCCAGCAGCCAAGATCAGGGGGCTAATTCACCCCTCCACTTT
many	-	TRBV6-5	TRBJ2-5	CASSYSLWGSRETQYF	TGTGCCAGCAGTTACTCTCTTTGGGGTTCGAGGGAGACCCAGTACTTC
few	-	TRBV6-2/TRBV6-3	TRBJ2-1	CASRDRPDDEQFF	TGTGCCAGCAGGGACCGACCCGACGATGAGCAGTTCTTC
few	-	TRBV6-5	TRBJ1-3	CASSTGRPGLTGNTIYF	TGTGCCAGCAGTACAGGTCGTCCGGGACTGACCGGAAACACCATATATTTT
-	-	TRBV9	TRBJ2-4	CASSVGELLAKNIQYF	TGTGCCAGCAGCGTAGGGGAGCTTCTAGCCAAAAACATTCAGTACTTC
-	-	TRBV10-3	TRBJ1-4	CAIGGGKEKLFF	TGTGCCATCGGCGGGGGCAAAGAAAAACTGTTTTTT
many	-	TRBV12-3/TRBV12-4	TRBJ2-1	CASSLGNSYNEQFF	TGTGCCAGCAGTTTGGGAAACTCCTACAATGAGCAGTTCTTC
-	-	TRBV20-1	TRBJ1-5	CSARDSGPGALNQPQHF	TGCAGTGCTAGAGATAGTGGGCCAGGGGCCCTCAATCAGCCCCAGCATTTT
-	-	TRBV5-4	TRBJ2-4	CASSLDSTKNIQYF	TGTGCCAGCAGCTTAGACAGCACCAAAAACATTCAGTACTTC
many	-	TRBV3-1	TRBJ2-5	CASSHSFQETQYF	TGTGCCAGCAGCCATTCTTTCCAAGAGACCCAGTACTTC
-	TRBD2	TRBV4-1	TRBJ2-4	CASSQGLAGGVKNIQYF	TGCGCCAGCAGCCAAGGACTAGCGGGGGGTGTCAAAAACATTCAGTACTTC